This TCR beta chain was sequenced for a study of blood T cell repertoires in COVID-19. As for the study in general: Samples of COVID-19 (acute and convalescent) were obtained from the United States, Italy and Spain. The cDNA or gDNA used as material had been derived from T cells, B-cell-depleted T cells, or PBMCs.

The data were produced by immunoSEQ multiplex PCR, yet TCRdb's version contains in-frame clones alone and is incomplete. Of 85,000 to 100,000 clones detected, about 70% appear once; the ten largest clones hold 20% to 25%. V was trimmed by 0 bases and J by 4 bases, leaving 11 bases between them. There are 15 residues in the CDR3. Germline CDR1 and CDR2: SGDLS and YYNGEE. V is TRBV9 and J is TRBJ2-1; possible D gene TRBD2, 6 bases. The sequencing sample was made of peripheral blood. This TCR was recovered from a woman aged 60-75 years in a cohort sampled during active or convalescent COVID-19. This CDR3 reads CASSVEGTGYNEQFF. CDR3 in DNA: TGTGCCAGCAGCGTAGAGGGGACTGGGTACAATGAGCAGTTCTTC.